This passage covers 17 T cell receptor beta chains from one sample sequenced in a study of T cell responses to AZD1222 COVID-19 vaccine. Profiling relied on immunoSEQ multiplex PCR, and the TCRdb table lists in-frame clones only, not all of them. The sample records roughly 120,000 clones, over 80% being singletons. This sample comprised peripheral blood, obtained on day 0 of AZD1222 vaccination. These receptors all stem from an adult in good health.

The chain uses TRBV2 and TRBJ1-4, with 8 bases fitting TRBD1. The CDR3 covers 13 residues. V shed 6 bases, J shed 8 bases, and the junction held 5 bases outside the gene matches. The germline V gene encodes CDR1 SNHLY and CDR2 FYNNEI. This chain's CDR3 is CASRDRAGEKLFF. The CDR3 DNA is TGTGCCAGCAGGGACAGGGCGGGGGAAAAACTGTTTTTT.

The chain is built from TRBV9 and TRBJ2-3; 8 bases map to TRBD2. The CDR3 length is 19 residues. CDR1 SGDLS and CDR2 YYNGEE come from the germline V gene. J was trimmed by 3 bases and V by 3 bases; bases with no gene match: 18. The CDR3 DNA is TGTGCCAGCAGCGGGAGTTTAGTAGCGGGAAGCCAGGAAACAGATACGCAGTATTTT. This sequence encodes CASSGSLVAGSQETDTQYF.

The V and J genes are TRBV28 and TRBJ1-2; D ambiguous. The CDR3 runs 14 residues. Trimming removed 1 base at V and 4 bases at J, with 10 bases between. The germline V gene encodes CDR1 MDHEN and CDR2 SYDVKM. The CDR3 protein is CASSLFGVSYGYTF. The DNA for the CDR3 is TGTGCCAGCAGTTTATTTGGGGTTTCCTATGGCTACACCTTC.

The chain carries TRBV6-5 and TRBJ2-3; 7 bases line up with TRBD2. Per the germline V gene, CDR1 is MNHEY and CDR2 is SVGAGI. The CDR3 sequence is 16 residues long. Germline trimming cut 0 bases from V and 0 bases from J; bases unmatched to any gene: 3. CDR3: CASSYSAGVSTDTQYF. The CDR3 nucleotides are TGTGCCAGCAGTTACTCGGCGGGAGTTAGCACAGATACGCAGTATTTT.

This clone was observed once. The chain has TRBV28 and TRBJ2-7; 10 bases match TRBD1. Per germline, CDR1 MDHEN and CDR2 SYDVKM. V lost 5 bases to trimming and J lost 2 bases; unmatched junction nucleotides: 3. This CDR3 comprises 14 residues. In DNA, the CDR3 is TGTGCCAGCAGTAAGACAGGGGGCACCTACGAGCAGTACTTC. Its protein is CASSKTGGTYEQYF.

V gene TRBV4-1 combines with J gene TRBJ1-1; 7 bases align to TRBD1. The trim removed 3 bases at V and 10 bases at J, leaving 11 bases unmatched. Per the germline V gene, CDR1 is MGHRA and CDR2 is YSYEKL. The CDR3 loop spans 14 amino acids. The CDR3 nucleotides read TGCGCCAGCAGCCAGGGGACAGCCTTACATTCAGCTTTCTTT. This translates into CASSQGTALHSAFF.

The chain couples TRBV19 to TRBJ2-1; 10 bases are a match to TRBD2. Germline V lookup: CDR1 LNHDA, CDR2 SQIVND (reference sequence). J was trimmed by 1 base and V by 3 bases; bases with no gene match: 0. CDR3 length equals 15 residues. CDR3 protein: CASSMTSGSYNEQFF. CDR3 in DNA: TGTGCCAGTAGTATGACTAGCGGGTCCTACAATGAGCAGTTCTTC.

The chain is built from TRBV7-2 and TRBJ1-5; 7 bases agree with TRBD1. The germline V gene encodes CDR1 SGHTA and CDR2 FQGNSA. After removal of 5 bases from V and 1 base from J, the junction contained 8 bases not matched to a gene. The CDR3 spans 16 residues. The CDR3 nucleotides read TGTGCCAGCAGCCAGCGGACAGGCTTGAGCAATCAGCCCCAGCATTTT. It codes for CASSQRTGLSNQPQHF.

DNA for the CDR3: TGTGCCACCCTGACTAGCGGGAGGGGATCAGGAGATACGCAGTATTTT. Protein product: CATLTSGRGSGDTQYF. The chain joins TRBV24-1 to TRBJ2-3; 14 bases are shared with TRBD2. Germline-derived CDR1 and CDR2 are KGHDR and SFDVKD. CDR3 length: 16 amino acids. V gave up 9 bases and J gave up 5 bases; unmatched junction bases: 9.

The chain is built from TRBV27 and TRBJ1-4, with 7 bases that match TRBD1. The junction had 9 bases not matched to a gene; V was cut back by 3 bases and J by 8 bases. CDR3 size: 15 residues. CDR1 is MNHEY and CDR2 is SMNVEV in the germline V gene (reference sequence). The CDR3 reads CASSLTGQAWEKLFF. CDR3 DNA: TGTGCCAGCAGTTTGACTGGACAGGCGTGGGAAAAACTGTTTTTT. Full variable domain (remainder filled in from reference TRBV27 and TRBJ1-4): EAQVTQNPRYLITVTGKKLTVTCSQNMNHEYMSWYRQDPGLGLRQIYYSMNVEVTDKGDVPEGYKVSRKEKRNFPLILESPSPNQTSLYFCASSLTGQAWEKLFFGSGTQLSVL.

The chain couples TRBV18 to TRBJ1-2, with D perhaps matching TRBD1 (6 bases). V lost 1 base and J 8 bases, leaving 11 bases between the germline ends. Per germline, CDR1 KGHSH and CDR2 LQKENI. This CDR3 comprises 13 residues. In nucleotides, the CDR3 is TGTGCCAGCTCACCACGACAGGAGGAGGGCTACACCTTC. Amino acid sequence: CASSPRQEEGYTF. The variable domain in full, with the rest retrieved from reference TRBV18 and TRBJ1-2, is NAGVMQNPRHLVRRRGQEARLRCSPMKGHSHVYWYRQLPEEGLKFMVYLQKENIIDESGMPKERFSAEFPKEGPSILRIQQVVRGDSAAYFCASSPRQEEGYTFGSGTRLTVV.

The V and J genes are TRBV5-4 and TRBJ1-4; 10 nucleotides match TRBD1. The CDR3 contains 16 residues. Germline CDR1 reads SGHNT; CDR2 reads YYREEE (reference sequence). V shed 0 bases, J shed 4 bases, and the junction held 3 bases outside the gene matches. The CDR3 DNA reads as TGTGCCAGCAGCTTGGGGCGGACAGGGGGTAATGAAAAACTGTTTTTT. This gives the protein CASSLGRTGGNEKLFF.

The CDR3 DNA sequence: TGCGCCAGCAGCCAAGGAGCGGACACAGATACGCAGTATTTT. It specifies CASSQGADTDTQYF. The chain links TRBV4-1 to TRBJ2-3, with D possibly being TRBD2 (5 bases). V was cut by 1 base and J by 2 bases, with 7 bases left in between. Germline CDR1 is MGHRA and CDR2 is YSYEKL. The length of the CDR3 is 14 residues.

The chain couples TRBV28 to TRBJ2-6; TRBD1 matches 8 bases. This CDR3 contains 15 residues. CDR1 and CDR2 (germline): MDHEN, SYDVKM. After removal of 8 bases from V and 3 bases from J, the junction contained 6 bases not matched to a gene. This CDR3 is CASSTGAIGANVLTF. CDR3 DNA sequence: TGTGCCAGCTCGACAGGGGCAATTGGGGCCAACGTCCTGACTTTC. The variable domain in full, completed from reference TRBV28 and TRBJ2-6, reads DVKVTQSSRYLVKRTGEKVFLECVQDMDHENMFWYRQDPGLGLRLIYFSYDVKMKEKGDIPEGYSVSREKKERFSLILESASTNQTSMYLCASSTGAIGANVLTFGAGSRLTVL.

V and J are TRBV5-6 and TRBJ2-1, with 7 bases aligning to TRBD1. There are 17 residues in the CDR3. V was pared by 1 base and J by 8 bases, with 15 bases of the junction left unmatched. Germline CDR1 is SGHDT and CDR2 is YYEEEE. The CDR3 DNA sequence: TGTGCCAGCAGCTTGTACGGTGACAGGGTGTTTGTCGATGAGCAGTTCTTC. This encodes CASSLYGDRVFVDEQFF.

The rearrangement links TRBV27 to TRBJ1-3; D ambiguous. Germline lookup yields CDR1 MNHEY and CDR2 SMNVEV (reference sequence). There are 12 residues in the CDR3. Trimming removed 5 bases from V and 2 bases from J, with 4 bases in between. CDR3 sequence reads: CASSPPGNTIYF. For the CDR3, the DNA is TGTGCCAGCAGTCCTCCTGGAAACACCATATATTTT.

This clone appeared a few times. The CDR3 DNA is TGCGCCAGCAGCCAAGGAGGGCAGGGAGGCGCTGGAAACACCATATATTTT. It encodes CASSQGGQGGAGNTIYF. This chain uses TRBV4-1 with TRBJ1-3; D possibly corresponds to TRBD1 (5 bases). CDR1 is MGHRA and CDR2 is YSYEKL in the germline V gene. The CDR3 covers 17 residues. V lost 1 base and J lost 2, with 15 bases in between.